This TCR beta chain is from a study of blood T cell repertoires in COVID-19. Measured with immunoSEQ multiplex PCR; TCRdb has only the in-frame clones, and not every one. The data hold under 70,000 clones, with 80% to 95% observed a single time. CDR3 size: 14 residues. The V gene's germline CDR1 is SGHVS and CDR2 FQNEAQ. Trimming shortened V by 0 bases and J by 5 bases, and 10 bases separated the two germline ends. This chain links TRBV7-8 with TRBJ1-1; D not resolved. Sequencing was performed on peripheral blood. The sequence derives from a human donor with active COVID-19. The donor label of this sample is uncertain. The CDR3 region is CASSLARVGTEAFF. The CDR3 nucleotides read TGTGCCAGCAGCTTAGCCCGGGTCGGGACTGAAGCTTTCTTT.